This is a list of T cell receptor beta chains from one sample in a study of cytomegalovirus exposure and HLA in healthy donors. Here immunoSEQ multiplex PCR was the method, and the copy in TCRdb shows in-frame clones only, minus some. The sample lists more than 95,000 clones; around 80% were seen once. Sequencing was done on a sample of PBMCs. These receptors came from a woman between 35 and 50 years old in good health and CMV-seronegative. CDR3s include the opening cysteine and the closing phenylalanine or tryptophan. Fields, in order: V gene, D gene, clone size, J gene, CDR3 DNA, CDR3 protein. D genes are given only for firm matches. Some rows have no size entry. The others give once, few or many, or a class for an expanded clone.

TRBV30	TRBD2	.	TRBJ2-7	TGTGCCTGGAGTACTAGCGGACCACCCTACGAGCAGTACTTC	CAWSTSGPPYEQYF
TRBV5-6	.	few	TRBJ1-2	TGTGCCAGCAGCTTGACAGGAACGTATGGCTACACCTTC	CASSLTGTYGYTF
TRBV9	.	.	TRBJ2-1	TGTGCCAGCAGCCCCGGGTCCCTGCAGTTCTTC	CASSPGSLQFF
TRBV28	.	.	TRBJ1-2	TGTGCCAGCAGCTGGGACACTTCCTATGGCTACACCTTC	CASSWDTSYGYTF
TRBV10-3	TRBD2	.	TRBJ2-1	TGTGCCATCAGCGGGACTAGCGAGCGATCCCGGGGGTTCTTC	CAISGTSERSRGFF
TRBV5-4	TRBD1	.	TRBJ2-3	TGTGCCAGCAGCATAGACAGGGAAGCAGATACGCAGTATTTT	CASSIDREADTQYF
TRBV6-5	.	.	TRBJ2-7	TGTGCCAGCAGTTTCCACAGACTGGGAAGGGGGCAGTACTTC	CASSFHRLGRGQYF
TRBV2	TRBD1	.	TRBJ2-7	TGTGCCAGCAATGGACAGGGGGTCTACGAGCAGTACTTC	CASNGQGVYEQYF
TRBV19	.	once	TRBJ1-2	TGTGCCAGTAGTACTCAGGGTCAATACGGCTACACCTTC	CASSTQGQYGYTF
TRBV7-2	.	.	TRBJ1-1	TGTGCCAGCAGCGAGCAGGGGAACACTGAAGCTTTCTTT	CASSEQGNTEAFF
TRBV4-2	TRBD1	.	TRBJ2-3	TGTGCCAGCAGCCAAGAACAGGGGGCATTTGGTCTCACAGATACGCAGTATTTT	CASSQEQGAFGLTDTQYF
TRBV6-1	TRBD1	.	TRBJ1-4	TGTGCCAGCACCACCGGGACAGGGGGCGAAAAACTGTTTTTT	CASTTGTGGEKLFF
TRBV5-6	.	few	TRBJ1-4	TGTGCCAGCAGCCGTTTGCCGACAGAAACTAATGAAAAACTGTTTTTT	CASSRLPTETNEKLFF
TRBV28	TRBD1	once	TRBJ1-5	TGTGCCAGCAGTCTCAGGGGGCAATGGAATCAGCCCCAGCATTTT	CASSLRGQWNQPQHF
TRBV19	TRBD2	.	TRBJ2-3	TGTGCCAGTAGTACGAACCAACTAGCGGGAGGGCCAGATACGCAGTATTTT	CASSTNQLAGGPDTQYF
TRBV29-1	TRBD2	.	TRBJ2-5	TGCAGCGTTGAAGAGGCTAGCGGGTACTTC	CSVEEASGYF
TRBV7-6	.	.	TRBJ2-1	TGTGCCAGCGAGGGTGTGCGTGAGCAGTTCTTC	CASEGVREQFF
TRBV11-2	.	.	TRBJ1-4	TGTGCCAGCAGCTTAGTGCGGGGTCCTAATGAAAAACTGTTTTTT	CASSLVRGPNEKLFF
TRBV19	.	.	TRBJ2-7	TGTGCCAGTAGTACTTCAGGTCCCGAGCAGTACTTC	CASSTSGPEQYF
TRBV7-8	.	.	TRBJ2-7	TGTGCCAGCAGCTTATTTTATATTGAGGCAGGGCGGTCCTACGAGCAGTACTTC	CASSLFYIEAGRSYEQYF
TRBV27	.	.	TRBJ1-6	TGTGCCAGCAGCCATTGGACAGATTATAATTCACCCCTCCACTTT	CASSHWTDYNSPLHF
TRBV15	.	few	TRBJ1-2	TGTGCCACCAGCAGAGTTGGAGGGGACGGCTATGGCTACACCTTC	CATSRVGGDGYGYTF